The 7 T cell receptor beta chains below come from one sample, sequenced in a study of Graves' ophthalmopathy and Graves' hyperthyroidism. RNA transcripts were the source from which TCR beta CDR3 regions were amplified. Second-round multiplex PCR came after first-round RT-PCR with HTBI primers. TCRdb re-called the multiplex PCR reads through MiXCR, storing one row per CDR3 protein. The sample lists 900,000 to 1,200,000 distinct CDR3 sequences; around a third were seen once. Sample: peripheral blood or thyroid tissue (not recorded which). These receptor sequences come from an adult man with Graves' hyperthyroidism.

The rearrangement links TRBV11-2 to TRBJ2-1; possibly TRBD1 for D (5 bases). CDR3 length: 13 residues. With 5 bases removed from V and 10 bases from J, the gap between germline ends came to 15 bases. Germline V CDR1 and CDR2: SGHAT, FQNNGV. This chain's CDR3 is CASSPTETGEQFF. The CDR3, as DNA: TGTGCCAGCAGCCCCACAGAAACAGGCGAGCAGTTCTTC.

V gene TRBV11-2 combines with J gene TRBJ1-1; TRBD1 is a possible D gene (5 bases). Trimming stripped 5 bases from V and 4 bases from J, with 14 bases between. The CDR3 runs to 14 residues. Germline lookup yields CDR1 SGHAT and CDR2 FQNNGV. The CDR3 DNA follows: TGTGCCAGCAGCCAGGACGCAGGGATCACTGAAGCTTTCTTT. Protein sequence: CASSQDAGITEAFF.

On this clonotype: A much larger clone is a single base away; this may be a read error. The final CDR3 position lacks the conserved phenylalanine or tryptophan, pointing to a likely read error. The chain combines TRBV7-9 with TRBJ1-1; no clear D gene. The CDR3 consists of 16 residues. The V end lost 2 bases, the J end lost 3 bases, and 16 bases lay between the germline ends. Germline CDR1 SEHNR, CDR2 FQNEAQ (reference sequence). CDR3 nucleotide sequence: TGTGCCAGCAGCTTAATACCGACGACGGCCGACACTGAAGCTTTCTCT. Translated, it gives CASSLIPTTADTEAFS.

This rearrangement joins TRBV30 to TRBJ1-2; D call uncertain. V dropped 4 bases and J dropped 0 bases, with 3 bases sitting between them. The CDR3 length is 11 residues. The germline V gene has CDR1 GTSNPN and CDR2 SVGIG (reference sequence). The DNA of the CDR3 is TGTGCCTGGACAGCTAACTATGGCTACACCTTC. Residues: CAWTANYGYTF.

This clonotype was picked up a small number of times. CDR3 loop: CAWSRQGGEKLFF. CDR3 in DNA: TGTGCCTGGAGCAGACAGGGCGGGGAAAAACTGTTTTTT. This chain uses TRBV30 with TRBJ1-4, with TRBD1 matching over 7 bases. The CDR3 totals 13 residues. V lost 3 bases to trimming and J lost 8 bases; unmatched junction nucleotides: 6. CDR1 GTSNPN and CDR2 SVGIG come from the germline V gene (reference sequence).

This clonotype occurred many times. DNA of the CDR3: TGTGCCAGCAGTGGAGCGGGGGGGTTCTCTGGAAACACCATATATTTT. This gives the protein CASSGAGGFSGNTIYF. The chain joins TRBV2 to TRBJ1-3, with D perhaps matching TRBD1 (5 bases). Germline CDR1 reads SNHLY; CDR2 reads FYNNEI. V lost 4 bases and J 0 bases, leaving 13 bases between the germline ends. This CDR3 spans 16 amino acids.

This clonotype showed up many times. The J gene is TRBJ2-7, the V gene TRBV7-8; no definite D call. Trimming shortened V by 4 bases and J by 2 bases, and 6 bases separated the two germline ends. This CDR3 has 12 residues. CDR1 and CDR2 from the germline V gene are SGHVS and FQNEAQ. CDR3 in amino acids: CASSSAAYEQYF. CDR3 coding DNA: TGTGCCAGCAGCTCCGCCGCCTACGAGCAGTACTTC.